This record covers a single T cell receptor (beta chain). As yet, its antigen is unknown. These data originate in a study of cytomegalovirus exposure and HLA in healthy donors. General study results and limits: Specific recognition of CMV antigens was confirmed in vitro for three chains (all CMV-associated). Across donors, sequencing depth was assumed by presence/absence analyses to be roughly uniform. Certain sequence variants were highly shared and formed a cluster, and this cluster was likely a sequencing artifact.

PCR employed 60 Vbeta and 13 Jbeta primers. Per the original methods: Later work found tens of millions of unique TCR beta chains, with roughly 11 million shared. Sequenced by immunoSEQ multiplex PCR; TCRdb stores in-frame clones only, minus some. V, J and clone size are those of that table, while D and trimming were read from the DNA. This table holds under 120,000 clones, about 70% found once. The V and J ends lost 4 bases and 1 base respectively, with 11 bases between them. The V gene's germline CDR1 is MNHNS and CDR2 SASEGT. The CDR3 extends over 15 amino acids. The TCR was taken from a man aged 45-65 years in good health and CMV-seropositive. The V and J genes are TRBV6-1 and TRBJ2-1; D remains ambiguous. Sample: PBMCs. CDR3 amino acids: CASSGTYLSYNEQFF. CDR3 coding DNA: TGTGCCAGCAGTGGCACATATCTGTCCTACAATGAGCAGTTCTTC.